One sample yielded the 21 T cell receptor beta chains listed below, sequenced in a study of radiotherapy plus CTLA-4 blockade in lung cancer. Using immunoSEQ multiplex PCR, the repertoire was profiled, and TCRdb retains in-frame clones only, with some absent. The sample comprises more than 75,000 clones, approximately 82% of which are singletons, and about 23% rests with the top ten. Source: peripheral blood, taken from a patient treated with radiotherapy plus ipilimumab. These receptors were collected from a human donor with non-small cell lung cancer that progressed on radiotherapy plus ipilimumab.

The chain employs TRBV6-1 and TRBJ2-7, with D possibly matching TRBD2 (6 bases). V lost 3 bases and J lost 3, with 12 bases in between. Germline V gene lookup returns CDR1 MNHNS and CDR2 SASEGT. The CDR3 runs 14 residues. The CDR3 sequence: CASSDLATFYEQYF. DNA for the CDR3: TGTGCCAGCAGTGACCTAGCGACCTTCTACGAGCAGTACTTC.

The V gene is TRBV4-1, the J gene TRBJ1-1; perhaps TRBD1 as D (5 bases). Looked up from germline, CDR1 is MGHRA and CDR2 is YSYEKL. Trimming pared 0 bases from V and 5 bases from J, leaving 16 bases between. The CDR3 totals 16 residues. CDR3 protein: CASSQDDWGGGTEAFF. As DNA, the CDR3 is TGCGCCAGCAGCCAAGATGATTGGGGGGGAGGAACTGAAGCTTTCTTT.

The rearrangement uses TRBV6-1 and TRBJ1-5; D is uncertain. From germline, CDR1 is MNHNS and CDR2 SASEGT. The germline V and J ends were trimmed by 2 bases and 0 bases, with 11 bases remaining between them. The CDR3 is made up of 16 amino acids. The CDR3 spells CASSERAHYSNQPQHF. The CDR3 bases are TGTGCCAGCAGTGAACGGGCCCACTATAGCAATCAGCCCCAGCATTTT.

J is TRBJ1-1 and V is TRBV6-6, with D uncertain. Trimming left V 1 base short and J 1 base short, with 10 bases between. Germline V gene data show CDR1 as MNHNY and CDR2 as SVGAGI (reference sequence). The CDR3 contains 15 residues. CDR3 sequence reads: CASSYFLGKNTEAFF. As DNA, the CDR3 is TGTGCCAGCAGTTACTTCTTAGGCAAGAACACTGAAGCTTTCTTT.

V is TRBV6-1 and J is TRBJ1-2; D is unresolved. V was clipped by 6 bases and J by 7 bases, with 15 bases between them. CDR1 is MNHNS, CDR2 SASEGT, per germline. The length of the CDR3 is 13 residues. The CDR3 sequence is CASRVSVGAGYTF. The CDR3 DNA reads as TGTGCCAGCAGAGTGTCTGTTGGTGCTGGCTACACCTTC.

The V and J genes are TRBV28 and TRBJ2-6; no clear D gene. Germline values: CDR1 MDHEN, CDR2 SYDVKM. V lost 3 bases and J lost 4, with 13 bases in between. The CDR3 runs 16 residues. The CDR3 loop is CASSFIRVLGANVLTF. CDR3 nucleotides: TGTGCCAGCAGTTTCATAAGGGTGTTGGGGGCCAACGTCCTGACTTTC.

J is TRBJ2-1 and V is TRBV9; 8 bases are a match to TRBD2. The germline V gene encodes CDR1 SGDLS and CDR2 YYNGEE. The CDR3 sequence is 17 residues long. J lost 3 bases, V lost 0 bases, and 8 bases had no gene match. CDR3 in DNA: TGTGCCAGCAGCGTAGCTTTTCAGCGGGAGAACTACAATGAGCAGTTCTTC. Its translation: CASSVAFQRENYNEQFF.

A few counts support this clone. The DNA of the CDR3 is TGTGCCAGCAGCCAAGACAAAGGCGGGCCTGAGCAGTTCTTC. Its translation: CASSQDKGGPEQFF. The J gene is TRBJ2-1, the V gene TRBV4-2; maybe TRBD2 (5 bases). Trimming took 0 bases from V and 9 from J, leaving 12 bases between them. The CDR3 has 14 residues. In germline, CDR1 is LGHNA, CDR2 YNFKEQ.

The V and J genes are TRBV7-9 and TRBJ2-7; D is unclear. This CDR3 spans 16 amino acids. V shed 5 bases and J shed 2 bases, with 19 bases lying between them. Looked up from germline, CDR1 is SEHNR and CDR2 is FQNEAQ (reference sequence). The CDR3 region has the DNA TGTGCCAGCAGCCCCAAGGAACTACGAGATACCTACGAGCAGTACTTC. This codes for CASSPKELRDTYEQYF.

This chain links TRBV6-5 with TRBJ2-7; 10 bases are shared with TRBD1. Germline lookup yields CDR1 MNHEY and CDR2 SVGAGI. The CDR3 loop spans 14 amino acids. V dropped 5 bases and J dropped 2; count of bases not matched to a gene: 3. For the CDR3, the DNA is TGTGCCAGCAGTGCCGGACAGGGGGCCTACGAGCAGTACTTC. Translation: CASSAGQGAYEQYF.

A few counts support this clone. The chain carries TRBV2 and TRBJ2-1; 10 nucleotides agree with TRBD1. After removal of 0 bases from V and 8 bases from J, the junction contained 1 base not matched to a gene. Looked up from germline, CDR1 is SNHLY and CDR2 is FYNNEI. This CDR3 has 14 residues. CDR3 loop: CASSEAGTGDEQFF. CDR3 sequence (DNA): TGTGCCAGCAGTGAAGCCGGGACAGGGGATGAGCAGTTCTTC.

V gene TRBV2 combines with J gene TRBJ2-3; TRBD1 matches 11 bases. Germline lookup yields CDR1 SNHLY and CDR2 FYNNEI. V lost 4 bases and J lost 2; bases outside the gene matches: 5. CDR3 length equals 16 residues. The DNA of the CDR3 is TGTGCCAGCAGTGGAAGGACAGGGGGCAACACAGATACGCAGTATTTT. Residues: CASSGRTGGNTDTQYF. The complete variable domain, with remaining parts taken from reference TRBV2 and TRBJ2-3, reads EPEVTQTPSHQVTQMGQEVILRCVPISNHLYFYWYRQILGQKVEFLVSFYNNEISEKSEIFDDQFSVERPDGSNFTLKIRSTKLEDSAMYFCASSGRTGGNTDTQYFGPGTRLTVL.

The chain links TRBV13 to TRBJ2-5; tentatively, D is TRBD1 (5 bases). CDR3 length: 14 amino acids. The ends were cut back, 4 bases at V and 8 bases at J, with 17 bases in the middle. From germline, CDR1 is PRHDT and CDR2 FYEKMQ (reference sequence). This CDR3 is CASSSATGEGTQYF. DNA for the CDR3: TGTGCCAGCAGCTCAGCCACAGGTGAAGGTACCCAGTACTTC.

The chain has TRBV18 and TRBJ1-5; D perhaps matches TRBD1 (5 bases). V lost 3 bases and J lost 2, with 14 bases in between. CDR1 KGHSH and CDR2 LQKENI come from the germline V gene. This CDR3 comprises 16 residues. Here the CDR3 DNA reads TGTGCCAGCTCACCTCCACCCGGGGGGGGCAATCAGCCCCAGCATTTT. Its protein is CASSPPPGGGNQPQHF. Together with reference TRBV18 and TRBJ1-5, the CDR3 gives the full variable domain: NAGVMQNPRHLVRRRGQEARLRCSPMKGHSHVYWYRQLPEEGLKFMVYLQKENIIDESGMPKERFSAEFPKEGPSILRIQQVVRGDSAAYFCASSPPPGGGNQPQHFGDGTRLSIL.

The chain combines TRBV18 with TRBJ1-2, with D tentatively TRBD1 (5 bases). V was clipped by 6 bases and J by 12 bases, with 20 bases between them. CDR1 is KGHSH and CDR2 is LQKENI in the germline V gene. The CDR3 consists of 13 residues. CDR3 coding DNA: TGTGCCAGCTCTCTGACCCCGGGGGGGGAAAACACCTTC. Translation gives CASSLTPGGENTF.

In its sample, this clone was seen a few times. J is TRBJ2-5 and V is TRBV29-1, with D possibly TRBD1 on 5 matching bases. Germline values: CDR1 SQVTM, CDR2 ANQGSEA. V lost 4 bases and J 5 bases, leaving 8 bases between the germline ends. The length of the CDR3 is 11 residues. CDR3 sequence (DNA): TGCAGCGTTGCAGGGTACGAGACCCAGTACTTC. Translation: CSVAGYETQYF. The entire variable domain, with the rest obtained from reference TRBV29-1 and TRBJ2-5, is as follows: SAVISQKPSRDICQRGTSLTIQCQVDSQVTMMFWYRQQPGQSLTLIATANQGSEATYESGFVIDKFPISRPNLTFSTLTVSNMSPEDSSIYLCSVAGYETQYFGPGTRLLVL.

This clone was counted once. The chain carries TRBV18 and TRBJ2-1; D uncertain. The CDR3 is 15 amino acids. Trimming removed 5 bases at V and 1 base at J, with 12 bases between. Germline V lookup: CDR1 KGHSH, CDR2 LQKENI. Written as DNA, the CDR3 is TGTGCCAGCTCAGCTTACATGAGTTCCTACAATGAGCAGTTCTTC. It is translated as CASSAYMSSYNEQFF. Full variable domain (outside the CDR3, taken from reference TRBV18 and TRBJ2-1): NAGVMQNPRHLVRRRGQEARLRCSPMKGHSHVYWYRQLPEEGLKFMVYLQKENIIDESGMPKERFSAEFPKEGPSILRIQQVVRGDSAAYFCASSAYMSSYNEQFFGPGTRLTVL.

The chain recombines TRBV20-1 with TRBJ2-5; D gene ambiguous. Germline-derived CDR1 and CDR2 are DFQATT and SNEGSKA (reference sequence). The CDR3 runs to 11 residues. With 6 bases removed from V and 5 bases from J, the gap between germline ends came to 10 bases. CDR3: CSAGAWETQYF. CDR3 bases: TGCAGTGCAGGAGCCTGGGAGACCCAGTACTTC.

The chain carries TRBV6-1 and TRBJ2-1; no clear D gene. CDR3 length: 16 residues. V lost 2 bases and J 7 bases, leaving 18 bases between the germline ends. In germline, CDR1 is MNHNS, CDR2 SASEGT. The CDR3 spells CASSETVDLGLNEQFF. The CDR3 DNA follows: TGTGCCAGCAGTGAAACAGTGGATTTAGGGCTAAATGAGCAGTTCTTC.

The chain carries TRBV6-1 and TRBJ1-1, with D possibly matching TRBD1 (5 bases). V was clipped by 2 bases and J by 7 bases, with 11 bases between them. The CDR3 has 13 amino acids. In germline, CDR1 is MNHNS, CDR2 SASEGT. The CDR3 is CASSEPREDEAFF. For the CDR3, the DNA is TGTGCCAGCAGTGAACCCAGGGAGGATGAAGCTTTCTTT.

The V gene is TRBV27, the J gene TRBJ2-7, with D uncertain. V lost 7 bases and J 7 bases, leaving 14 bases between the germline ends. Per the germline V gene, CDR1 is MNHEY and CDR2 is SMNVEV (reference sequence). The CDR3 has 12 amino acids. CDR3 loop: CASNWARWEQYV. The CDR3 DNA is TGTGCCAGCAATTGGGCTAGGTGGGAGCAGTACGTC.